This entry is about one T cell receptor beta chain. In the study's own analysis: Nucleated cell number was recorded as an estimate derived from reference gene primer amplification. The protocol was immunoSEQ multiplex PCR, while the TCRdb copy is restricted to in-frame clones and leaves out a portion. The DNA gave D and trimming, while V, J and clone size come from that table. The sample gives some 220,000 clones, roughly 85% of which show up once; 5.1% is in the top ten. The germline CDR1 and CDR2 sequences are SGHAT and FQNNGV. Trimming left V 3 bases short and J 0 bases short, with 14 bases between. The CDR3 consists of 17 residues. The data belong to a study of blood T cell repertoires in COVID-19. Study in general: Nucleic acid was either cDNA or gDNA, and it came from T cells, B-cell-depleted T cells, or PBMCs.

Sequenced sample: peripheral blood. The gene calls are TRBV11-2 and TRBJ1-4, with D perhaps TRBD1 (6 bases). This receptor was obtained from a man aged 50 or older with COVID-19, enrolled during active disease. DNA for the CDR3: TGTGCCAGCAGCTTGATTGGGGGCCGGGCAACTAATGAAAAACTGTTTTTT. It specifies CASSLIGGRATNEKLFF.